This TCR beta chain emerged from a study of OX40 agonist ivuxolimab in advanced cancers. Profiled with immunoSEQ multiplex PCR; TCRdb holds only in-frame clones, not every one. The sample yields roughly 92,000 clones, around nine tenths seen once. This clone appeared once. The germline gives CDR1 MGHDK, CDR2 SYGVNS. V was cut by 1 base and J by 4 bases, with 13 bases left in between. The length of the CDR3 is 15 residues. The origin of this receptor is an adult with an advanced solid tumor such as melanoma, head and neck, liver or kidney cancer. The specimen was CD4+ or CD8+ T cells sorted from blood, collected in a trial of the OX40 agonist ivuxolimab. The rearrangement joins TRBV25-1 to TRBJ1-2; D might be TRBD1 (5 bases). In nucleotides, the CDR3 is TGTGCCAGCAGTGAATGGGGCGGGGCCACCTATGGCTACACCTTC. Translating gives CASSEWGGATYGYTF.